This T cell receptor beta chain was documented in a study of regulatory and conventional T cells in RAG deficiency. This clone appeared a few times. The antigen is not known. Study conclusions and caveats: RAG-deficient patients showed markedly lower Shannon entropy and higher Simpson indices than control T-cell subsets.

The sorted regulatory T cells were CD4+, CD25-high and CD127-low, with genomic DNA sequenced. J lost 7 bases, V lost 5 bases, and 8 bases had no gene match. CDR3 length: 15 amino acids. Looked up from germline, CDR1 is MNHNS and CDR2 is SASEGT. The repertoire was sequenced with immunoSEQ multiplex PCR; TCRdb's copy has only in-frame clones and lacks some. Of roughly 8,500 clones listed, approximately 93% were seen once; the top ten hold over 1.5%. These same data were also listed under a study on regulatory T cells. Turning to that study: The PCR used 52 TRBV and 13 TRBJ primers.

The sequenced sample consisted of CD127- CD25+ CD4+ Tregs sorted from blood. The chain links TRBV6-1 to TRBJ1-4, with 9 bases aligning to TRBD1. This TCR was sampled from a human donor in good health. The DNA for the CDR3 is TGTGCCAGCAGTAGACGGACAGGGGATGGTGAAAAACTGTTTTTT. Its translation is CASSRRTGDGEKLFF.